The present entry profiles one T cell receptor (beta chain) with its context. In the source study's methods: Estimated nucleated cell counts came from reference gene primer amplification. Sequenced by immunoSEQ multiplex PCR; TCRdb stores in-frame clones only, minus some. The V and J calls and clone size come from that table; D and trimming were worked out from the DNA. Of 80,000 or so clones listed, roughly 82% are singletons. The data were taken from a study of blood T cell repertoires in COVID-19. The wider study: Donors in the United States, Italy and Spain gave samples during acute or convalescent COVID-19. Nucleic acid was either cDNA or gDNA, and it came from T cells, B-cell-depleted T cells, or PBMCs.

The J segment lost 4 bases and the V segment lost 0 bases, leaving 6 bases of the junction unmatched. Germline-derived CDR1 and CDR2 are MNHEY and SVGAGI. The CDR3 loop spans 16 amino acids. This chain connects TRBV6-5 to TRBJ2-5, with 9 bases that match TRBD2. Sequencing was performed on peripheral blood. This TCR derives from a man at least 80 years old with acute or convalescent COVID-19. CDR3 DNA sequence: TGTGCCAGCAGTTACTCGACGACTAGCGGTGGAGAGACCCAGTACTTC. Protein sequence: CASSYSTTSGGETQYF.